The 20 T cell receptor beta chains below come from one sample, sequenced in a study of blood T cell repertoires in COVID-19. Profiled with immunoSEQ multiplex PCR; TCRdb holds only in-frame clones, not every one. This table has roughly 240,000 clones, 87% appearing once. Sequencing was carried out using PBMCs or T cells enriched from blood (not recorded which). These receptors were taken from a woman in her twenties or thirties with acute COVID-19.

This rearrangement joins TRBV19 to TRBJ1-4; 7 nucleotides align to TRBD1. Germline CDR1 and CDR2: LNHDA and SQIVND (reference sequence). The J segment lost 6 bases and the V segment lost 5 bases, leaving 6 bases of the junction unmatched. This CDR3 has 14 amino acids. CDR3 nucleotide sequence: TGTGCCAGTAGTCGGGACAGAGAAGATGAAAAACTGTTTTTT. Translating it yields CASSRDREDEKLFF.

This sequence joins TRBV30 and TRBJ1-2; 7 positions agree with TRBD1. V trimming: 2 bases; J trimming: 5 bases; junction bases outside the gene matches: 23. From germline, CDR1 is GTSNPN and CDR2 SVGIG (reference sequence). The CDR3 contains 19 residues. The CDR3: CAWSPPRPGQRITPYGYTF. The CDR3 nucleotides are TGTGCCTGGAGTCCCCCACGACCGGGACAGAGGATAACGCCGTATGGCTACACCTTC.

The V and J genes are TRBV18 and TRBJ2-7; 7 bases are shared with TRBD2. The trim removed 6 bases at V and 4 bases at J, leaving 12 bases unmatched. Germline V gives CDR1 KGHSH, CDR2 LQKENI. This CDR3 spans 15 amino acids. In DNA form, the CDR3 reads TGTGCCAGCTCGCAAGGTTTTGGGAGGGATTACGAGCAGTACTTC. It encodes CASSQGFGRDYEQYF.

The genes are TRBV3-1 (or the pseudogene TRBV3-2) and TRBJ2-1; 12 nucleotides match TRBD1. The germline V gene encodes CDR1 LGHDT and CDR2 YNNKEL (reference sequence). The CDR3 is 13 amino acids. V trimming: 6 bases; J trimming: 8 bases; junction bases outside the gene matches: 2. The CDR3, as DNA: TGTGCCAGCAGGGGGACAGGGGGCTATGAGCAGTTCTTC. Encoded protein: CASRGTGGYEQFF.

This clone has more than one count but fewer than ten. Other nucleotide sequences from this sample produce the same CDR3. The gene calls are TRBV7-9 and TRBJ1-2, with TRBD1 identical over 7 bases. The germline V gene encodes CDR1 SEHNR and CDR2 FQNEAQ (reference sequence). The junction had 3 bases not matched to a gene; V was cut back by 1 base and J by 7 bases. CDR3 size: 13 residues. The CDR3, as DNA: TGTGCCAGCAGCTTAGGACAGGGAGGTGGCTACACCTTC. It translates to CASSLGQGGGYTF.

This chain connects TRBV3-1 (or the pseudogene TRBV3-2) to TRBJ1-6; 9 nucleotides line up with TRBD1. The V and J ends lost 3 bases and 4 bases, in that order; junction bases with no gene match: 4. This CDR3 has 16 residues. Per the germline V gene, CDR1 is LGHDT and CDR2 is YNNKEL (reference sequence). CDR3 amino acids: CASSQTDRGYNSPLHF. As DNA, the CDR3 is TGTGCCAGCAGCCAGACGGACAGGGGATATAATTCACCCCTCCACTTT.

This chain links TRBV6-6 with TRBJ1-5; D may be TRBD1 (5 bases). Trimming removed 6 bases at V and 6 bases at J, with 12 bases between. This CDR3 is built from 13 residues. The germline V gene has CDR1 MNHNY and CDR2 SVGAGI (reference sequence). DNA of the CDR3: TGTGCCAGCAGCCAGGGTATTTTTCAGCCCCAGCATTTT. The encoded protein is CASSQGIFQPQHF.

The chain uses TRBV7-8 and TRBJ1-3; tentative D call: TRBD1 (6 bases). The CDR3 spans 17 residues. The V gene's germline CDR1 is SGHVS and CDR2 FQNEAQ. V gave up 5 bases and J gave up 1 base, with 18 bases separating them. The CDR3 nucleotides read TGTGCCAGCAGCCAGATTAACACAGGGAGATCTGGAAACACCATATATTTT. This sequence encodes CASSQINTGRSGNTIYF.

In the case of this clone: Its ends do not fully match the called genes, so a read error is possible. The chain carries TRBV30 and TRBJ2-1; 14 bases map to TRBD2. The germline V gene has CDR1 GTSNPN and CDR2 SVGIG (reference sequence). This CDR3 comprises 12 residues. This CDR3 reads CAWSGLAGGDLF. CDR3 nucleotides: TGTGCCTGGAGTGGACTAGCGGGGGGGGATCTCTTC.

The chain links TRBV7-8 to TRBJ2-5, with no clear D. The CDR3 length is 13 residues. CDR1 is SGHVS, CDR2 FQNEAQ, per germline. V gave up 4 bases and J gave up 0 bases, with 6 bases separating them. The CDR3 region is CASSSRDQETQYF. CDR3 DNA: TGTGCCAGCAGCTCCCGGGACCAAGAGACCCAGTACTTC.

This clone was observed a handful of times. The chain uses TRBV12-5 and TRBJ1-4; weak D call: TRBD1 (5 bases). With 5 bases removed from V and 6 bases from J, the gap between germline ends came to 13 bases. The germline gives CDR1 LGHNT, CDR2 FRNRAP. The CDR3 totals 14 residues. The CDR3 sequence: CASGTGGADEKLFF. CDR3 nucleotide sequence: TGTGCTAGTGGTACGGGAGGGGCTGATGAAAAACTGTTTTTT.

In this sample, this clone turned up once. The genes are TRBV10-1 and TRBJ2-3; D call uncertain. From germline, CDR1 is WNHNN and CDR2 SYGVQD (reference sequence). V shed 8 bases and J shed 5 bases, with 14 bases lying between them. This CDR3 is built from 13 residues. The CDR3 protein is CASCPQLGDTQYF. The CDR3 region has the DNA TGCGCCAGCTGCCCCCAACTCGGAGATACGCAGTATTTT.

V is TRBV2 and J is TRBJ1-6; weak D call: TRBD1 (6 bases). The ends were cut back, 2 bases at V and 9 bases at J, with 11 bases in the middle. Germline V gene lookup returns CDR1 SNHLY and CDR2 FYNNEI. The length of the CDR3 is 14 residues. The CDR3 DNA reads TGTGCCAGCAGTGAAAGGGGGAACCTTTCACCCCTCCACTTT. This codes for CASSERGNLSPLHF.

The chain has TRBV10-3 and TRBJ1-1, with a possible D match to TRBD1 (6 bases). Germline CDR1 ENHRY, CDR2 SYGVKD. CDR3 size: 14 residues. Trimming took off 3 bases at V and 4 bases at J, with 12 bases between the two ends. CDR3 in DNA: TGTGCCATCAGTGACTCAACAGGGAGCACTGAAGCTTTCTTT. Encoded protein: CAISDSTGSTEAFF.

This chain uses TRBV7-8 with TRBJ2-1; TRBD2 matches at 9 bases. V shed 4 bases, J shed 5 bases, and the junction held 9 bases outside the gene matches. The CDR3 consists of 16 residues. The V gene's germline CDR1 is SGHVS and CDR2 FQNEAQ. The CDR3 reads CASSSPDLAGDNEQFF. In DNA, the CDR3 is TGTGCCAGCAGCTCCCCCGATTTAGCGGGGGACAATGAGCAGTTCTTC.

This clone was recorded once. The rearrangement links TRBV7-9 to TRBJ2-6; 11 nucleotides line up with TRBD2. The ends lost 6 bases at V and 0 bases at J; junction bases unmatched: 7. CDR3 length: 18 amino acids. Germline assignment: CDR1 SEHNR and CDR2 FQNEAQ (reference sequence). The CDR3 region is CASRPGLAALSGANVLTF. Here the CDR3 DNA reads TGTGCCAGCAGGCCGGGACTAGCGGCACTCTCTGGGGCCAACGTCCTGACTTTC.

This rearrangement joins TRBV2 to TRBJ1-6, with 8 nucleotides matching TRBD1. This CDR3 comprises 14 residues. Unmatched junction bases numbered 10, after V lost 8 bases and J lost 10 bases. Germline V lookup: CDR1 SNHLY, CDR2 FYNNEI. The CDR3 sequence is CASRHGQGPSPLHF. The DNA for the CDR3 is TGTGCCAGCCGCCACGGACAGGGACCCTCACCCCTCCACTTT.

The chain recombines TRBV4-3 with TRBJ2-2; D is perhaps TRBD1 (6 bases). The CDR3 runs to 15 residues. V lost 4 bases, J lost 1 base, and 10 bases lay in between. Germline CDR1 and CDR2: LGHNA and YSLEER. The CDR3 reads CASSPHRVNTGELFF. In nucleotides, the CDR3 is TGCGCCAGCAGCCCTCACAGGGTGAACACCGGGGAGCTGTTTTTT.

This clone was seen a handful of times. V is TRBV3-1 (or the pseudogene TRBV3-2) and J is TRBJ2-1; D not certain. Trimming took 1 base from V and 6 from J, leaving 10 bases between them. This CDR3 comprises 14 residues. CDR1 is LGHDT and CDR2 is YNNKEL in the germline V gene (reference sequence). The CDR3 DNA is TGTGCCAGCAGCCAAGTAGAAGTTCGCAATGAGCAGTTCTTC. Its protein is CASSQVEVRNEQFF.

The rearrangement uses TRBV4-1 and TRBJ2-3, with a weak D call TRBD2 (6 bases). The CDR3 loop spans 17 amino acids. V lost 4 bases and J lost 2, with 19 bases in between. Germline CDR1 and CDR2: MGHRA and YSYEKL. The CDR3 nucleotides read TGCGCCAGCAGCCTTTTTGGCCCGGGGGAGCCCACAGATACGCAGTATTTT. The encoded protein is CASSLFGPGEPTDTQYF.